This passage covers 20 T cell receptor beta chains from one sample sequenced in a study of technical replicates of blood from a handful of donors. Profiled with immunoSEQ multiplex PCR; TCRdb holds only in-frame clones, not every one. The sample lists approximately 69,000 clones; almost 98% were seen once. Source material: T cells isolated from PBMCs. These receptors were collected from a human donor in good health.

The chain employs TRBV7-9 and TRBJ2-7, with 9 bases fitting TRBD2. CDR3 length: 14 amino acids. Germline V gives CDR1 SEHNR, CDR2 FQNEAQ (reference sequence). J lost 2 bases, V lost 3 bases, and 2 bases had no gene match. The CDR3 sequence is CASSLREGAYEQYF. CDR3 nucleotide sequence: TGTGCCAGCAGCTTGCGGGAGGGCGCCTACGAGCAGTACTTC.

V and J are TRBV4-1 and TRBJ1-5; maybe TRBD1 (6 bases). Germline CDR1 and CDR2: MGHRA and YSYEKL. The V end lost 1 base, the J end lost 7 bases, and 14 bases lay between the germline ends. The CDR3 consists of 15 residues. The CDR3: CASSQGPGAGQPQHF. The CDR3 coding sequence is TGCGCCAGCAGCCAAGGACCAGGGGCCGGGCAGCCCCAGCATTTT.

In this sample, this clone turned up once. This sequence joins TRBV9 and TRBJ2-5; D is possibly TRBD2 (6 bases). Germline CDR1 and CDR2: SGDLS and YYNGEE. Trimming pared 4 bases from V and 4 bases from J, leaving 23 bases between. CDR3 length: 17 amino acids. CDR3 nucleotide sequence: TGTGCCAGCAGCCAAAGGGGAGACGCGGGGTACGGAGAGACCCAGTACTTC. It is translated as CASSQRGDAGYGETQYF.

The CDR3 protein is CASSLSGTEAFF. Written as DNA, the CDR3 is TGCGCCAGCAGCTTATCGGGCACTGAAGCTTTCTTT. The gene calls are TRBV5-1 and TRBJ1-1; D ambiguous. CDR3 size: 12 residues. The germline V and J ends were trimmed by 2 bases and 4 bases, with 6 bases remaining between them. Germline V gives CDR1 SGHRS, CDR2 YFSETQ.

CDR3 in DNA: TGCGCCAGCAGCCACCTCTCCGGGATTTCCTATGGCTACACCTTC. This translates into CASSHLSGISYGYTF. The chain combines TRBV4-1 with TRBJ1-2; D is uncertain. Trimming removed 3 bases from V and 4 bases from J, with 15 bases in between. Germline V gene lookup returns CDR1 MGHRA and CDR2 YSYEKL. The CDR3 is 15 amino acids.

V and J are TRBV21-1 and TRBJ1-3; the D call of TRBD1 is as the table states it, not checked on the DNA. TRBV21-1 is termed a pseudogene. This CDR3 is built from 15 residues. CDR3 DNA: TGTGCCAGCAGCTACGACAGGGGCGCTGGAAACACCATATATTTT. Its translation: CASSYDRGAGNTIYF.

The rearrangement uses TRBV15 and TRBJ2-3, with 8 bases matching TRBD1. The V gene's germline CDR1 is LNHNV and CDR2 YYDKDF (reference sequence). Losses at the gene ends were 11 bases for V and 0 bases for J; bases not matched to a gene: 22. CDR3 length: 19 residues. CDR3 sequence (DNA): TGTGCCCCCCTCTTTTCGGGACAGGAGGAGGGGGCGAGCACAGATACGCAGTATTTT. Its protein is CAPLFSGQEEGASTDTQYF. The full variable domain, its missing parts supplied by reference TRBV15 and TRBJ2-3, is DAMVIQNPRYQVTQFGKPVTLSCSQTLNHNVMYWYQQKSSQAPKLLFHYYDKDFNNEADTPDNFQSRRPNTSFCFLDIRSPGLGDTAMYLCAPLFSGQEEGASTDTQYFGPGTRLTVL.

Only one count was recorded for this clone. The chain uses TRBV6-6 and TRBJ1-2; 7 bases fit TRBD1. The J segment lost 6 bases and the V segment lost 10 bases, leaving 17 bases of the junction unmatched. The CDR3 is 15 amino acids. Germline V gene sequence: CDR1 MNHNY, CDR2 SVGAGI (reference sequence). CDR3 amino acids: CATVLTPITGDGYTF. The CDR3 DNA is TGTGCCACCGTACTAACTCCCATAACAGGGGATGGCTACACCTTC.

The rearrangement uses TRBV28 and TRBJ1-5; 10 bases match TRBD1. The J segment lost 6 bases and the V segment lost 3 bases, leaving 8 bases of the junction unmatched. The CDR3 totals 16 residues. From germline, CDR1 is MDHEN and CDR2 SYDVKM. In DNA form, the CDR3 reads TGTGCCAGCAGTTTCATCCCGGGACAGGGGCGTCAGCCCCAGCATTTT. Protein: CASSFIPGQGRQPQHF. Complete variable domain (other parts from reference TRBV28 and TRBJ1-5): DVKVTQSSRYLVKRTGEKVFLECVQDMDHENMFWYRQDPGLGLRLIYFSYDVKMKEKGDIPEGYSVSREKKERFSLILESASTNQTSMYLCASSFIPGQGRQPQHFGDGTRLSIL.

The V and J genes are TRBV2 and TRBJ1-1; D not certain. The CDR3 spans 10 residues. Trimming took off 7 bases at V and 7 bases at J, with 7 bases between the two ends. Germline V gene sequence: CDR1 SNHLY, CDR2 FYNNEI. CDR3 DNA: TGTGCCAGCAAGCAGGTTGAAGCTTTCTTT. It specifies CASKQVEAFF.

This chain links TRBV5-6 with TRBJ1-1, with D perhaps matching TRBD1 (5 bases). The CDR3 loop spans 15 amino acids. The V end was cut by 3 bases, the J end by 1 base, with 13 bases between. Per germline, CDR1 SGHDT and CDR2 YYEEEE. As DNA, the CDR3 is TGTGCCAGCAGCTCACCAGGGTGGAGGAACACTGAAGCTTTCTTT. Protein product: CASSSPGWRNTEAFF. Complete variable domain (other parts from reference TRBV5-6 and TRBJ1-1): DAGVTQSPTHLIKTRGQQVTLRCSPKSGHDTVSWYQQALGQGPQFIFQYYEEEERQRGNFPDRFSGHQFPNYSSELNVNALLLGDSALYLCASSSPGWRNTEAFFGQGTRLTVV.

This chain links TRBV2 with TRBJ1-4; D unclear. V gave up 3 bases and J gave up 4 bases, with 9 bases separating them. CDR3 length: 14 amino acids. From germline, CDR1 is SNHLY and CDR2 FYNNEI. In nucleotides, the CDR3 is TGTGCCAGCAGTGATGGGCAGCTTAATGAAAAACTGTTTTTT. Translation gives CASSDGQLNEKLFF.

CDR3 residues: CASSPLAGAHYEQYF. In nucleotides, the CDR3 is TGTGCCAGCTCCCCTCTAGCGGGAGCCCACTACGAGCAGTACTTC. The chain couples TRBV27 to TRBJ2-7; 10 bases line up with TRBD2. Germline assignment: CDR1 MNHEY and CDR2 SMNVEV (reference sequence). V trimming: 8 bases; J trimming: 3 bases; junction bases outside the gene matches: 10. The CDR3 totals 15 residues.

Of note for this clone: One end of the junction fails to match germline, which may point to a read error. The rearrangement joins TRBV29-1 to TRBJ2-5; D perhaps matches TRBD2 (5 bases). CDR1 is SQVTM, CDR2 ANQGSEA, per germline. This CDR3 comprises 11 residues. For the CDR3, the DNA is TGCAGCGTCCGAAAGGGAGAGGCCCAGTACTTC. Translated: CSVRKGEAQYF.

The rearrangement uses TRBV11-2 and TRBJ2-7; TRBD2 matches at 15 bases. CDR1 SGHAT and CDR2 FQNNGV come from the germline V gene. This CDR3 has 19 amino acids. Germline trimming cut 5 bases from V and 3 bases from J; bases unmatched to any gene: 14. As DNA, the CDR3 is TGTGCCAGCAGCCTAGGACTAGCGGGGGGGTCTCATAGAATCTACGAGCAGTACTTC. Amino acid sequence: CASSLGLAGGSHRIYEQYF. Filled out from reference TRBV11-2 and TRBJ2-7, the complete variable domain reads EAGVAQSPRYKIIEKRQSVAFWCNPISGHATLYWYQQILGQGPKLLIQFQNNGVVDDSQLPKDRFSAERLKGVDSTLKIQPAKLEDSAVYLCASSLGLAGGSHRIYEQYFGPGTRLTVT.

The V and J genes are TRBV4-2 and TRBJ2-5; 12 nucleotides align to TRBD2. Looked up from germline, CDR1 is LGHNA and CDR2 is YNFKEQ. The J segment lost 5 bases and the V segment lost 3 bases, leaving 7 bases of the junction unmatched. The CDR3 extends over 16 amino acids. CDR3 bases: TGTGCCAGCAGCCAGAGGACTAGCGGGGCCAAGGAGACCCAGTACTTC. This sequence encodes CASSQRTSGAKETQYF.

The rearrangement uses TRBV25-1 and TRBJ2-1; 11 bases are shared with TRBD2. The CDR3 runs to 14 residues. V was pared by 4 bases and J by 5 bases, with 1 base of the junction left unmatched. Germline CDR1 MGHDK, CDR2 SYGVNS. The CDR3: CASSASGRNNEQFF. The CDR3 nucleotides are TGTGCCAGCAGTGCTAGCGGGAGGAACAATGAGCAGTTCTTC.

J is TRBJ1-3 and V is TRBV19; 10 nucleotides match TRBD1. The CDR3 is 17 residues long. In germline, CDR1 is LNHDA, CDR2 SQIVND (reference sequence). Trimming took 4 bases from V and 0 from J; bases not matched to a gene: 6. CDR3 nucleotide sequence: TGTGCCAGTAGTAGGGGACAGGGGACTTACTCTGGAAACACCATATATTTT. Translating gives CASSRGQGTYSGNTIYF.

The rearrangement joins TRBV7-3 to TRBJ2-7, with 9 bases identical to TRBD1. Germline V gene lookup returns CDR1 SGHTA and CDR2 FQGTGA. The CDR3 is 15 amino acids. J lost 0 bases, V lost 6 bases, and 6 bases had no gene match. Here the CDR3 reads CASSLGQGFSYEQYF. CDR3 DNA: TGTGCCAGCAGTTTGGGACAGGGATTCTCCTACGAGCAGTACTTC.

The rearrangement joins TRBV18 to TRBJ2-7; 7 bases line up with TRBD1. The CDR3 runs 14 residues. Germline CDR1 KGHSH, CDR2 LQKENI. V shed 4 bases, J shed 4 bases, and the junction held 7 bases outside the gene matches. DNA for the CDR3: TGTGCCAGCTCACTTGTCAGGGGGTCATACGAGCAGTACTTC. Translated: CASSLVRGSYEQYF.